Below are 2 T cell receptor beta chains sequenced from a single sample in a study of T cells after yellow fever vaccination. TCRdb re-called the 5' RACE reads through MiXCR, storing one row per CDR3 protein. This sample yields some 300,000 distinct CDR3 sequences, of which about 7.8% are seen a single time; 15% to 20% belongs to the top ten. The sample in question was PBMCs, obtained around 45 days after the first yellow fever vaccination. The receptor source for this set is a man younger than 30 who received the YFV17D yellow fever vaccine.

The V and J genes are TRBV18 and TRBJ2-3; D is uncertain. The CDR3 is 15 residues long. Germline V lookup: CDR1 KGHSH, CDR2 LQKENI. Trimming pared 3 bases from V and 2 bases from J, leaving 12 bases between. CDR3 residues: CASSPGPGLTDTQYF. The CDR3 DNA sequence: TGTGCCAGCTCACCTGGGCCCGGGCTCACAGATACGCAGTATTTT.

V gene TRBV11-1 combines with J gene TRBJ2-2; 8 bases line up with TRBD1. The ends lost 0 bases at V and 1 base at J; junction bases unmatched: 10. The CDR3 is 19 residues long. CDR1 is SGHAT and CDR2 is FQDESV in the germline V gene (reference sequence). This chain's CDR3 is CASSLAESRGLWNTGELFF. The CDR3 nucleotides read TGTGCCAGCAGCTTAGCAGAGAGCAGGGGGCTGTGGAACACCGGGGAGCTGTTTTTT.